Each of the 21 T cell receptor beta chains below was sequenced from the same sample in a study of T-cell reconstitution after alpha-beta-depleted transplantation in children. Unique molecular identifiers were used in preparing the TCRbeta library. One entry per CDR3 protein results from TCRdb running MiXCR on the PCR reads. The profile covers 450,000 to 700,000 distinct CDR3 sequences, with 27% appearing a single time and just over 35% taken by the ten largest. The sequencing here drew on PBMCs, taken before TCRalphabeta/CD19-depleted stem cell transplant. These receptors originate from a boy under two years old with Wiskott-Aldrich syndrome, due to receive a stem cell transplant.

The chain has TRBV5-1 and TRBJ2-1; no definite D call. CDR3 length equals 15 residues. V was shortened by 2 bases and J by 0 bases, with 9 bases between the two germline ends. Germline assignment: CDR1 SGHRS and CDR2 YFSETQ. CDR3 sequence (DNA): TGCGCCAGCAGCTTAATAAAAAGCTCCTACAATGAGCAGTTCTTC. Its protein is CASSLIKSSYNEQFF.

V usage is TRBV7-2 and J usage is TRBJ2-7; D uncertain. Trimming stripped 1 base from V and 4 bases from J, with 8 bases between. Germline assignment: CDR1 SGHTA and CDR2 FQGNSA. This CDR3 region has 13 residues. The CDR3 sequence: CASSLGRYYEQYF. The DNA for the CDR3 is TGTGCCAGCAGCTTAGGTCGCTATTACGAGCAGTACTTC.

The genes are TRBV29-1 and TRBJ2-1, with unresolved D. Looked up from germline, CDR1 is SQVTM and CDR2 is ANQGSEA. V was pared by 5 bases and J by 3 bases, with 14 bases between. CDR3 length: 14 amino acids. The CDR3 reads CSVHTATLYNEQFF. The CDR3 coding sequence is TGCAGCGTTCATACGGCAACCCTCTACAATGAGCAGTTCTTC.

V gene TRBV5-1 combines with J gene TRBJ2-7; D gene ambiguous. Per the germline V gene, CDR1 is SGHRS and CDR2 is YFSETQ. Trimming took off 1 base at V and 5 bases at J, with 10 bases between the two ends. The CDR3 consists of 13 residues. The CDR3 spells CASSLIQPNEQYF. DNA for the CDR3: TGCGCCAGCAGCTTGATACAGCCAAACGAGCAGTACTTC.

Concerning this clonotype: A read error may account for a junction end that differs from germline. This chain's CDR3 is CATRSGQTKTNYGYTF. The DNA of the CDR3 is TGTGCCACCAGATCGGGACAGACCAAAACCAACTACGGCTACACCTTC. The chain links TRBV24-1 to TRBJ1-2, with TRBD1 identical over 7 bases. The germline gives CDR1 KGHDR, CDR2 SFDVKD. The CDR3 extends over 16 amino acids.

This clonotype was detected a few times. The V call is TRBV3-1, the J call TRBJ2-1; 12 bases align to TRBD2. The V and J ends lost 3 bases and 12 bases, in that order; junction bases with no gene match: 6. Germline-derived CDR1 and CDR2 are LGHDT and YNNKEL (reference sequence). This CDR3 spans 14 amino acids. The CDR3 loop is CASSQTSGSFGQFF. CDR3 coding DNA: TGTGCCAGCAGCCAGACTAGCGGGAGTTTTGGGCAGTTCTTC.

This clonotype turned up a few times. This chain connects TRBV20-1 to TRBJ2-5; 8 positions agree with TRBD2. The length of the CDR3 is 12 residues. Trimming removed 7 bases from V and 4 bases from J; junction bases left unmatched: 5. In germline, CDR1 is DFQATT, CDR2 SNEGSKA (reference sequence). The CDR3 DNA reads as TGCAGTGATGGGAGCGGGGGAGAGACCCAGTACTTC. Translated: CSDGSGGETQYF.

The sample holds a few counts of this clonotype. The chain's CDR3 is CSVVRGTDTQYF. CDR3 DNA sequence: TGCAGCGTTGTAAGGGGCACAGATACGCAGTATTTT. The genes are TRBV29-1 and TRBJ2-3; D is ambiguous. Trimming cost V 4 bases and J 1 base, with 6 bases left between them. The CDR3 length is 12 residues. From germline, CDR1 is SQVTM and CDR2 ANQGSEA.

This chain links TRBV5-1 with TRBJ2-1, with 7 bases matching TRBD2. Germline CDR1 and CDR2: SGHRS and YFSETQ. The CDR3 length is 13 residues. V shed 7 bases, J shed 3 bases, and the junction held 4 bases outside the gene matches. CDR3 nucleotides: TGCGCCAGCTCCGGGGACTACTACAATGAGCAGTTCTTC. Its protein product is CASSGDYYNEQFF.

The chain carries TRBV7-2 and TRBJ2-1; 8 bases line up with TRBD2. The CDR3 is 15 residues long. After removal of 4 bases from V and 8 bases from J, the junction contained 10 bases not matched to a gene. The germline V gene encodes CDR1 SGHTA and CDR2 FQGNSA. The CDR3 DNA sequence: TGTGCCAGCAGCTCGGACTACGGGGGGGTGGATGAGCAGTTCTTC. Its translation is CASSSDYGGVDEQFF.

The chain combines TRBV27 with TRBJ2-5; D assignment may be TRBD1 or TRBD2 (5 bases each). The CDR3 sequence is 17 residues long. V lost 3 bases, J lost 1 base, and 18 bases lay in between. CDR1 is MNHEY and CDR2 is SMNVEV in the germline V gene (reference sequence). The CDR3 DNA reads TGTGCCAGCAGTTTGGGCTGGGGGAAATCGGTCCAAGAGACCCAGTACTTC. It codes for CASSLGWGKSVQETQYF.

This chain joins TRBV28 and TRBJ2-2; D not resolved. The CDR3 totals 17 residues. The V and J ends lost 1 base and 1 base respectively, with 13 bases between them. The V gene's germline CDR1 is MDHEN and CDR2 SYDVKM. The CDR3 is CASSLFPRRKNTGELFF. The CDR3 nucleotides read TGTGCCAGCAGTTTATTCCCCAGACGGAAGAACACCGGGGAGCTGTTTTTT.

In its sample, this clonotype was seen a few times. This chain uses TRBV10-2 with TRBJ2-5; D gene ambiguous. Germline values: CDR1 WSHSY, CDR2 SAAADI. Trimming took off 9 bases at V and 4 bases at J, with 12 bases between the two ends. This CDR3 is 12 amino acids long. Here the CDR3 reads CASGSRVETQYF. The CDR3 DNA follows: TGCGCCAGTGGAAGTAGGGTAGAGACCCAGTACTTC.

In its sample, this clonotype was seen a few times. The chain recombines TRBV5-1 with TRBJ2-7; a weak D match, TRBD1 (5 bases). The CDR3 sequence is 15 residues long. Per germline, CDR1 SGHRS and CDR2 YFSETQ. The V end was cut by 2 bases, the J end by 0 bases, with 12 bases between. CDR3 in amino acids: CASSFWGGSSYEQYF. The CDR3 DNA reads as TGCGCCAGCAGCTTCTGGGGCGGAAGCTCCTACGAGCAGTACTTC.

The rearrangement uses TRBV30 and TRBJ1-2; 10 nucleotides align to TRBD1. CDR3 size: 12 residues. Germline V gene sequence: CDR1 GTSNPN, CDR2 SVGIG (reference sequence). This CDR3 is CASDRGRGRYTF. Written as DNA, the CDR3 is TGTGCGTCAGACAGGGGGCGAGGGCGCTACACCTTC.

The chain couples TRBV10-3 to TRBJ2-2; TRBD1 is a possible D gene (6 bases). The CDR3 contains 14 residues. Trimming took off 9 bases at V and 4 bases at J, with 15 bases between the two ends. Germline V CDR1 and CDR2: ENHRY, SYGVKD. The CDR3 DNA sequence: TGTGCCATAAAAGCTACAGGGTCCACCGGGGAGCTGTTTTTT. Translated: CAIKATGSTGELFF.

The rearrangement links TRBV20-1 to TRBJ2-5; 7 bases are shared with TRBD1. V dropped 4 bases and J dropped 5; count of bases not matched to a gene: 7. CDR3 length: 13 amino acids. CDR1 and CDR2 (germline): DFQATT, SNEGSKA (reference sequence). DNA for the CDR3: TGCAGTGCTACGACAGGGCGTCTGGAGACCCAGTACTTC. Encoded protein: CSATTGRLETQYF.

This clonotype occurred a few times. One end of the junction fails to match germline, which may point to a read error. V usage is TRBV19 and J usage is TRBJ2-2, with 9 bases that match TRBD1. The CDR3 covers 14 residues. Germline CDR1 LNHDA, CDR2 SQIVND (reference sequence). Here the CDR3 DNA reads TGTGCTAGTATAAGAAGACAGGGGGTCGGGGAGCTGTTTTTT. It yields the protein CASIRRQGVGELFF.

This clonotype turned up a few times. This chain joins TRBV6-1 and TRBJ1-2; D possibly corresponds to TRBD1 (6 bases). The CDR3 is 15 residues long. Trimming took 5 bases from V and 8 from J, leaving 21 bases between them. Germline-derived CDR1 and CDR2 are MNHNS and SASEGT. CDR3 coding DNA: TGTGCCAGCAGTCAATCCGGGACACCCGGTGGGGGCTACACCTTC. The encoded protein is CASSQSGTPGGGYTF.

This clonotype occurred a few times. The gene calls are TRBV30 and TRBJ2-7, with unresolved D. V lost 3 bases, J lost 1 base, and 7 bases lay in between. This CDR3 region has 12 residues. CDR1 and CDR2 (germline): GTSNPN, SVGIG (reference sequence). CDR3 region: CAWRLGSYEQYF. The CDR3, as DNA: TGTGCCTGGAGGCTAGGATCCTACGAGCAGTACTTC.

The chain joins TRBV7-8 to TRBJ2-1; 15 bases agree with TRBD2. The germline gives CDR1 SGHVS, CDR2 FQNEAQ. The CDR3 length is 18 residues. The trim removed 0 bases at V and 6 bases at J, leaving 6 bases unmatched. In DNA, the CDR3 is TGTGCCAGCAGCTTAGCCGGGACTAGCGGGAGGCGGGGCAATGAGCAGTTCTTC. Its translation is CASSLAGTSGRRGNEQFF.